The rows below give T cell receptor beta chains drawn from one sample of a study of blood T cells in healthy people across ages. TCRdb used MiXCR to reprocess the 5' RACE reads, holding one entry per CDR3 protein. The table lists 550,000 to 800,000 distinct CDR3 sequences, approximately 29% of them singletons. Sequences were obtained from blood. Receptors were obtained from a woman older than 75 in good health. Both conserved end residues are part of each CDR3. The D gene is left open where the match is weak. Size is stated for part of the rows, as once, few or many counts, or as a class when the clone is expanded.

>many|TRBD1|TRBV7-2|TRBJ1-2
TGTGCCAGCAGCTTAGCATTGGTTGGCAGGGGGCTCAGTAATGGCTACACCTTC
CASSLALVGRGLSNGYTF
>-|TRBD1|TRBV7-2|TRBJ2-5
TGTGCCAGCAGCTCAAAACTCGGGACAGGGATGGAGACCCAGTACTTC
CASSSKLGTGMETQYF
>-|TRBD1|TRBV5-1|TRBJ2-2
TGCGCCAGTAGCCCCGGGACAGGGCATACCGGGGAGCTGTTTTTT
CASSPGTGHTGELFF
>many|TRBD2|TRBV14|TRBJ2-1
TGTGCCAGCAGCCAAGTGTCCTGGCTGGCGGGGGATGAGCAGTTCTTC
CASSQVSWLAGDEQFF
>few|-|TRBV5-1|TRBJ2-2
TGCGCCAGCAGCTTGGCGGCGAGGCGCCAGAACACCGGGGAGCTGTTTTTT
CASSLAARRQNTGELFF
>many|-|TRBV4-1|TRBJ1-4
TGCGCCAGCAGCCGAGGCGCGCAGGGTAATGAAAAACTGTTTTTT
CASSRGAQGNEKLFF
>-|TRBD1|TRBV7-2|TRBJ1-4
TGTGCCAGCAGCCCTCTGACAGGGGGCAAGGAAAAACGGTTTTTT
CASSPLTGGKEKRFF
>many|TRBD2|TRBV9|TRBJ2-3
TGTGCCAGCAGCGCAGAGCGACTAGCGGGGGTGTCAGATACGCAGTATTTT
CASSAERLAGVSDTQYF
>-|TRBD2|TRBV28|TRBJ2-3
TGTGCCAGCAGTCCTACTAGCGGCTTGGGGGATACGCAGTATTTT
CASSPTSGLGDTQYF
>-|TRBD1|TRBV6-5|TRBJ2-2
TGTGCCAGCAGTTCCACAGGGGACAACACCGGGGAGCTGTTTTTT
CASSSTGDNTGELFF
>-|-|TRBV7-3|TRBJ1-1
TGTGCCAGCAGCGCTTCAGGGTGGGCTGAAGCTTTCTTT
CASSASGWAEAFF
>many|TRBD1|TRBV7-8|TRBJ2-2
TGTGCCAGCAGCTTAGGACAGGGGAGGTATACCGGGGAGCTGTTTTTT
CASSLGQGRYTGELFF
>many|-|TRBV6-2/TRBV6-3|TRBJ1-1
TGTGCCAGCAGCTCCGAACTCCTAACGGGCACTGAAGCTTTCTTT
CASSSELLTGTEAFF
>few|-|TRBV6-5|TRBJ1-1
TGTGCCAGCAGTTCCTCTAAAATAGGTGGATACACTGAAGCTTTCTTT
CASSSSKIGGYTEAFF
>-|-|TRBV6-2/TRBV6-3|TRBJ2-5
TGTGCCAGCAGTTACACGCACACCGTGGAGACCCAGTACTTC
CASSYTHTVETQYF
>few|-|TRBV21-1|TRBJ1-6
TGTGCCAGCAGCAAAGCGCTTACAGGCACAACGAATTCACCCCTCCACTTT
CASSKALTGTTNSPLHF
>-|-|TRBV20-1|TRBJ2-1
TGCAGTGCTAGCCAACCGGTGGCAGCCTACGAGCAGTTCTTC
CSASQPVAAYEQFF
>-|-|TRBV19|TRBJ1-5
TGTGCCAGTGCCGACAAGGGTAATCAGCCCCAGCATTTT
CASADKGNQPQHF
>many|-|TRBV4-2|TRBJ2-7
TGTGCCAGCAGCCAAGGCTTAGCGGGGGACAGGTACGAGCAGTACTTC
CASSQGLAGDRYEQYF
>once|-|TRBV7-2|TRBJ2-7
TGTGCCAGCAGGGCGGACACCTCCTACGAGCAGTACTTC
CASRADTSYEQYF
>many|TRBD1|TRBV20-1|TRBJ2-3
TGCAGTGCTGAATCACCGGGACAGGGGTCTAGCACAGATACGCAGTATTTT
CSAESPGQGSSTDTQYF
>few|TRBD1|TRBV27|TRBJ1-2
TGTGCCAGCAGTTCATCACGTAGGACAGGGGCAGGCTACACCTTC
CASSSSRRTGAGYTF
>-|-|TRBV6-5|TRBJ2-1
TGTGCCAGCTCACCACGGGACCAGAATGAGCAGTTCTTC
CASSPRDQNEQFF
>-|-|TRBV7-2|TRBJ2-1
TGTGCCAGCAGCTCCCGACAGGGAGGGAGTAAGCAGTTCTTC
CASSSRQGGSKQFF